The rows below give T cell receptor beta chains drawn from one sample of a study of HIV-infected children after antiretroviral therapy interruption. TCRdb passed the 3' RACE reads through MiXCR, listing each CDR3 protein once. The sample lists about 50,000 distinct CDR3 sequences, more than 3.5% occurring once. This specimen was CD45RA+ CD4+ T cells from PBMCs, pooled from several time points, taken from a donor given antiretroviral therapy, either interrupted or continuous. These receptors came from a pool of human donors with HIV. The CDR3 runs from the conserved cysteine through the conserved F or W. The order of the fields is J gene, clone size, CDR3 length, D gene, V gene, CDR3 protein, CDR3 DNA. A D gene is named only where the DNA matches it firmly. Some rows have no size entry. The others give once, few or many, or a class for an expanded clone.

>TRBJ1-1|few|16|TRBD1|TRBV18
CASSPRQGGSNTEAFF
TGTGCCAGCTCACCGAGACAGGGGGGATCGAACACTGAAGCTTTCTTT
>TRBJ2-7|many|13|TRBD1|TRBV29-1
CSALGQGAYEQYF
TGCAGCGCGTTAGGACAGGGGGCCTACGAGCAGTACTTC
>TRBJ1-1|many|14|NA|TRBV29-1
CSVGGGMANTEAFF
TGCAGCGTTGGGGGGGGGATGGCGAACACTGAAGCTTTCTTT
>TRBJ1-4|NA|15|NA|TRBV20-1
CSASLVYSLNEKLFF
TGCAGTGCTAGTTTAGTTTACAGCTTAAATGAAAAACTGTTTTTT
>TRBJ2-7|many|13|NA|TRBV5-8
CASSLVPESEQYF
TGTGCCAGCAGCTTGGTCCCGGAATCAGAGCAGTACTTC
>TRBJ1-1|few|11|NA|TRBV29-1
CSVGEGSEAFF
TGCAGCGTTGGTGAGGGTTCTGAAGCTTTCTTT
>TRBJ2-1|many|15|TRBD1|TRBV7-9
CASSRLSQGNSEQFF
TGTGCCAGCAGCCGCCTCTCACAGGGGAACAGTGAGCAGTTCTTC
>TRBJ2-7|NA|14|NA|TRBV30
CAWSVSGVGYEQYF
TGTGCCTGGAGTGTATCGGGGGTCGGGTACGAGCAGTACTTC
>TRBJ1-1|many|14|NA|TRBV12-3/TRBV12-4
CASSLEGRGTEAFF
TGTGCCAGCAGTTTAGAGGGGAGAGGCACTGAAGCTTTCTTT
>TRBJ2-7|many|16|NA|TRBV20-1
CSAKGAIPASRNEQYF
TGCAGTGCTAAAGGGGCGATCCCGGCCTCGAGGAACGAGCAGTACTTC
>TRBJ2-5|many|15|TRBD1|TRBV7-2
CASSSGTGGQETQYF
TGTGCCAGCAGCTCCGGGACAGGGGGGCAAGAGACCCAGTACTTC
>TRBJ2-2|many|17|TRBD1|TRBV11-1
CASSFRGGTGDTGELFF
TGTGCCAGCAGCTTCAGAGGTGGGACAGGGGACACCGGGGAGCTGTTTTTT
>TRBJ2-1|many|13|TRBD2|TRBV7-2
CASSGLATNEQFF
TGTGCCAGCAGCGGACTAGCGACCAATGAGCAGTTCTTC
>TRBJ2-1|many|13|NA|TRBV2
CASGDIVYNEQFF
TGTGCCAGCGGTGACATTGTTTACAATGAGCAGTTCTTC
>TRBJ2-1|few|16|NA|TRBV7-6
CASSPRRLWGHNEQFF
TGTGCCAGCAGCCCACGTCGGTTATGGGGTCACAATGAGCAGTTCTTC
>TRBJ1-2|many|14|NA|TRBV18
CASSPAGQTYGYTF
TGTGCCAGCTCACCAGCTGGACAAACCTATGGCTACACCTTC
>TRBJ1-5|many|17|NA|TRBV6-9
CASRRQPEGMGNQPQHF
TGTGCCAGCAGACGCCAACCGGAGGGTATGGGCAATCAGCCCCAGCATTTT
>TRBJ1-1|few|16|TRBD1|TRBV12-3/TRBV12-4
CASSRSYGTGNTEAFF
TGTGCCAGCAGTCGTTCTTACGGGACAGGGAACACTGAAGCTTTCTTT
>TRBJ2-3|few|13|NA|TRBV27
CASSSRQADTQYF
TGTGCCAGCAGTTCACGCCAGGCAGATACGCAGTATTTT
>TRBJ1-2|many|14|NA|TRBV30
CAWSRRSEDYGYTF
TGTGCCTGGAGTAGGAGATCCGAGGACTATGGCTACACCTTC
>TRBJ2-3|many|14|NA|TRBV6-5
CASGTAGHTDTQYF
TGTGCCAGCGGAACAGCGGGACACACAGATACGCAGTATTTT
>TRBJ2-3|many|13|NA|TRBV20-1
CSARMGGGDTQYF
TGCAGTGCTAGGATGGGTGGCGGCGATACGCAGTATTTT
>TRBJ1-1|many|13|NA|TRBV12-5
CASALGRGREAFF
TGTGCTAGTGCCTTAGGGCGGGGACGTGAAGCTTTCTTT
>TRBJ2-7|many|13|NA|TRBV7-2
CASSLDGTGEQYF
TGTGCCAGCAGCTTAGATGGTACGGGCGAGCAGTACTTC